The 28 T cell receptor beta chains reported below all come from one sample, sequenced in a study of blood T cell repertoires in COVID-19. Produced via immunoSEQ multiplex PCR; TCRdb's table is partial and in-frame only. The data contain around 300,000 clones, 85% of them seen just once; the ten biggest clones take up 2.5% to 3%. The sample comprised PBMCs or T cells enriched from blood (not recorded which). Every receptor here comes from a woman aged 50 to 65 who had recovered from COVID-19.

The chain uses TRBV2 and TRBJ1-2; 9 bases align to TRBD1. The V segment lost 3 bases and the J segment 3 bases; nucleotides outside the gene matches: 2. CDR3 length: 14 amino acids. Germline CDR1 reads SNHLY; CDR2 reads FYNNEI. CDR3 amino acids: CASSDRTGDYGYTF. The CDR3 DNA reads as TGTGCCAGCAGTGACCGGACAGGGGACTATGGCTACACCTTC.

The chain employs TRBV7-2 and TRBJ2-7; 7 bases line up with TRBD2. Germline lookup yields CDR1 SGHTA and CDR2 FQGNSA. The V gene end was trimmed by 8 bases and the J gene end by 2 bases; junction bases not matched to a gene: 9. The CDR3 length is 14 residues. CDR3 sequence: CASFAGGGTYEQYF. The CDR3, as DNA: TGTGCCAGCTTTGCTGGGGGGGGGACCTACGAGCAGTACTTC.

The genes are TRBV3-1 (or the pseudogene TRBV3-2) and TRBJ2-2; D gene unclear. Trimming left V 0 bases short and J 2 bases short, with 7 bases between. Germline V lookup: CDR1 LGHDT, CDR2 YNNKEL (reference sequence). The CDR3 sequence is 15 residues long. This CDR3 is CASSQDHTNTGELFF. CDR3 nucleotides: TGTGCCAGCAGCCAAGATCACACCAACACCGGGGAGCTGTTTTTT.

This clone has a handful of counts. The rearrangement joins TRBV19 to TRBJ1-2; D is uncertain. V lost 1 base and J 8 bases, leaving 8 bases between the germline ends. The CDR3 spans 12 residues. Germline CDR1 and CDR2: LNHDA and SQIVND (reference sequence). CDR3 protein: CASSIAQRGYTF. The CDR3 DNA follows: TGTGCCAGTAGTATAGCGCAGCGGGGCTACACCTTC. Supplemented by reference TRBV19 and TRBJ1-2, the full variable domain reads DGGITQSPKYLFRKEGQNVTLSCEQNLNHDAMYWYRQDPGQGLRLIYYSQIVNDFQKGDIAEGYSVSREKKESFPLTVTSAQKNPTAFYLCASSIAQRGYTFGSGTRLTVV.

This clone was detected only once. The chain has TRBV14 and TRBJ2-5; no clear D. The germline gives CDR1 SGHDN, CDR2 FVKESK. The CDR3 contains 16 residues. Between the trimmed V and J ends, which lost 2 bases and 2 bases, there was a span of 15 bases. In DNA, the CDR3 is TGTGCCAGCAGCCAATACTCTACCCGGTCTCAAGAGACCCAGTACTTC. Its translation: CASSQYSTRSQETQYF.

J is TRBJ2-7 and V is TRBV2; 9 positions match TRBD1. The trim removed 7 bases at V and 4 bases at J, leaving 8 bases unmatched. The CDR3 spans 14 residues. From germline, CDR1 is SNHLY and CDR2 FYNNEI. The DNA of the CDR3 is TGTGCCAGCAAACCGGGACAGGGTGGGTACGAGCAGTACTTC. Its protein product is CASKPGQGGYEQYF.

V and J are TRBV20-1 and TRBJ1-1, with D uncertain. V was trimmed by 1 base and J by 10 bases, leaving 10 bases between them. The V gene's germline CDR1 is DFQATT and CDR2 SNEGSKA (reference sequence). The CDR3 sequence is 11 residues long. CDR3 sequence reads: CSARGGYLAFF. The CDR3 DNA reads as TGCAGTGCTAGAGGCGGGTATCTAGCTTTCTTT.

The V gene is TRBV7-9, the J gene TRBJ2-3; D might be TRBD2 (5 bases). The CDR3 sequence is 14 residues long. Germline V gives CDR1 SEHNR, CDR2 FQNEAQ (reference sequence). Trimming pared 2 bases from V and 8 bases from J, leaving 14 bases between. CDR3 nucleotide sequence: TGTGCCAGCAGCTTAATCAGCGGTATAGTTACGCAGTATTTT. Its translation is CASSLISGIVTQYF.

In its sample, this clone was seen once. The chain carries TRBV2 and TRBJ2-2, with 11 bases identical to TRBD2. This CDR3 contains 16 residues. V shed 4 bases, J shed 2 bases, and the junction held 3 bases outside the gene matches. Per germline, CDR1 SNHLY and CDR2 FYNNEI. The CDR3: CASSASGRTNTGELFF. CDR3 bases: TGTGCCAGCAGTGCTAGCGGGAGGACCAACACCGGGGAGCTGTTTTTT. The full variable domain, rest sourced from reference TRBV2 and TRBJ2-2, is EPEVTQTPSHQVTQMGQEVILRCVPISNHLYFYWYRQILGQKVEFLVSFYNNEISEKSEIFDDQFSVERPDGSNFTLKIRSTKLEDSAMYFCASSASGRTNTGELFFGEGSRLTVL.

This chain links TRBV7-8 with TRBJ1-1; a weak D match, TRBD1 (6 bases). The germline V and J ends were trimmed by 5 bases and 1 base, with 17 bases remaining between them. CDR3 length equals 16 residues. Germline CDR1 SGHVS, CDR2 FQNEAQ. Here the CDR3 reads CASSEVRGGTNTEAFF. The CDR3 coding sequence is TGTGCCAGCAGCGAAGTAAGGGGGGGAACGAACACTGAAGCTTTCTTT.

This clone was picked up one time. This rearrangement joins TRBV5-8 to TRBJ1-5; 8 positions agree with TRBD1. CDR1 SGHTS and CDR2 YDEGEE come from the germline V gene. J gave up 6 bases and V 0 bases, and 5 bases lay outside the gene matches. The CDR3 runs 15 residues. The CDR3 nucleotides are TGTGCCAGCAGCTTGGATCAGGGGGCGGGTCAGCCCCAGCATTTT. Translation: CASSLDQGAGQPQHF.

The chain links TRBV30 to TRBJ2-3, with 8 bases fitting TRBD2. With 6 bases clipped from V and 1 base from J, the junction kept 6 bases outside the gene matches. Germline lookup yields CDR1 GTSNPN and CDR2 SVGIG (reference sequence). There are 14 residues in the CDR3. The CDR3 here is CACLTSVGTDTQYF. The DNA of the CDR3 is TGTGCCTGCTTGACTAGCGTGGGCACAGATACGCAGTATTTT.

The chain employs TRBV15 and TRBJ2-7; TRBD1 agrees at 8 bases. CDR3 length: 18 residues. The V gene end was trimmed by 0 bases and the J gene end by 1 base; junction bases not matched to a gene: 11. In germline, CDR1 is LNHNV, CDR2 YYDKDF (reference sequence). The CDR3 is CATSRDLGGTGESYEQYF. The DNA of the CDR3 is TGTGCCACCAGCAGAGATCTCGGCGGGACAGGTGAATCCTACGAGCAGTACTTC.

The chain combines TRBV5-1 with TRBJ2-1; maybe TRBD2 (6 bases). This CDR3 comprises 14 residues. V was clipped by 0 bases and J by 12 bases, with 16 bases between them. Germline V gene sequence: CDR1 SGHRS, CDR2 YFSETQ. This CDR3 is CASSLGPWEVRQFF. CDR3 nucleotides: TGCGCCAGCAGCTTGGGCCCGTGGGAGGTGAGGCAGTTCTTC.

This clone was counted once. V is TRBV3-1 (or the pseudogene TRBV3-2) and J is TRBJ2-1; D remains unclear. Germline CDR1 is LGHDT and CDR2 is YNNKEL (reference sequence). CDR3 size: 14 residues. Trimming took off 7 bases at V and 0 bases at J, with 10 bases between the two ends. This CDR3 reads CASTSRSSYNEQFF. CDR3 bases: TGTGCCAGCACTTCAAGGAGCTCCTACAATGAGCAGTTCTTC.

This sequence joins TRBV14 and TRBJ2-7, with D perhaps matching TRBD1 (6 bases). This CDR3 has 15 residues. The V end was cut by 4 bases, the J end by 3 bases, with 16 bases between. Germline V gene sequence: CDR1 SGHDN, CDR2 FVKESK. CDR3 in amino acids: CASSLIQGRSYEQYF. Here the CDR3 DNA reads TGTGCCAGCAGCCTTATACAGGGTAGGAGCTACGAGCAGTACTTC.

The chain uses TRBV7-9 and TRBJ2-1; 10 bases align to TRBD2. With 6 bases clipped from V and 10 bases from J, the junction kept 15 bases outside the gene matches. The CDR3 totals 16 residues. The germline V gene has CDR1 SEHNR and CDR2 FQNEAQ (reference sequence). CDR3 amino acids: CASREGRASGGYEQFF. The CDR3 DNA follows: TGTGCCAGCAGGGAAGGCAGGGCTAGCGGGGGATACGAGCAGTTCTTC.

This clone was seen once. The chain has TRBV6-5 and TRBJ2-7, with D unclear. The V end was cut by 4 bases, the J end by 0 bases, with 7 bases between. Germline CDR1 reads MNHEY; CDR2 reads SVGAGI. CDR3 length: 13 amino acids. The CDR3 DNA is TGTGCCAGCAGTTCCGACAACTCCTACGAGCAGTACTTC. Translating it yields CASSSDNSYEQYF.

V is TRBV9 and J is TRBJ2-3, with 8 bases matching TRBD2. The V gene's germline CDR1 is SGDLS and CDR2 YYNGEE. The CDR3 consists of 16 residues. The ends lost 4 bases at V and 2 bases at J; junction bases unmatched: 9. CDR3 nucleotides: TGTGCCAGCAGCCCCGGGGGTAGCGGGGCCACAGATACGCAGTATTTT. Translation: CASSPGGSGATDTQYF. Full variable domain (rest looked up from reference TRBV9 and TRBJ2-3): DSGVTQTPKHLITATGQRVTLRCSPRSGDLSVYWYQQSLDQGLQFLIQYYNGEERAKGNILERFSAQQFPDLHSELNLSSLELGDSALYFCASSPGGSGATDTQYFGPGTRLTVL.

The genes are TRBV7-9 and TRBJ1-6; tentatively, D is TRBD1 (5 bases). CDR3 length equals 15 residues. Trimming took 1 base from V and 8 from J, leaving 12 bases between them. The germline gives CDR1 SEHNR, CDR2 FQNEAQ (reference sequence). For the CDR3, the DNA is TGTGCCAGCAGCTTAGGGCAGGGTAGGGATTCACCCCTCCACTTT. Its protein is CASSLGQGRDSPLHF.

The genes are TRBV24-1 and TRBJ1-2; D is possibly TRBD1 (6 bases). The CDR3 consists of 14 residues. In germline, CDR1 is KGHDR, CDR2 SFDVKD. V was trimmed by 7 bases and J by 6 bases, leaving 17 bases between them. Here the CDR3 DNA reads TGTGCCACCAGACCAGTACAGGGTTGGAATGGCTACACCTTC. Amino acid sequence: CATRPVQGWNGYTF.

V and J are TRBV27 and TRBJ1-5, with D unresolved. The CDR3 runs to 13 residues. The V end lost 3 bases, the J end lost 5 bases, and 8 bases lay between the germline ends. Germline assignment: CDR1 MNHEY and CDR2 SMNVEV (reference sequence). The CDR3 loop is CASSFSGDQPQHF. CDR3 coding DNA: TGTGCCAGCAGTTTTAGCGGAGATCAGCCCCAGCATTTT.

The rearrangement links TRBV5-1 to TRBJ2-2; D is undetermined. V lost 0 bases to trimming and J lost 5 bases, with 5 bases between them. This CDR3 has 13 amino acids. Germline-derived CDR1 and CDR2 are SGHRS and YFSETQ. The CDR3 coding sequence is TGCGCCAGCAGCTTGGCCTTGACCGGGGAGCTGTTTTTT. Translated, it gives CASSLALTGELFF. Looking up the rest from reference TRBV5-1 and TRBJ2-2 gives the full variable domain: KAGVTQTPRYLIKTRGQQVTLSCSPISGHRSVSWYQQTPGQGLQFLFEYFSETQRNKGNFPGRFSGRQFSNSRSEMNVSTLELGDSALYLCASSLALTGELFFGEGSRLTVL.

This rearrangement joins TRBV27 to TRBJ1-1; a possible D gene is TRBD1 (5 bases). This CDR3 contains 16 residues. Trimming left V 5 bases short and J 5 bases short, with 21 bases between. Germline V gives CDR1 MNHEY, CDR2 SMNVEV (reference sequence). CDR3 bases: TGTGCCAGCAGTCCCCTGGGGCTGGGGAGGGAGACTGAAGCTTTCTTT. It codes for CASSPLGLGRETEAFF.

The V call is TRBV27, the J call TRBJ2-3, with 10 bases fitting TRBD1. The CDR3 runs to 18 residues. After removal of 2 bases from V and 1 base from J, the junction contained 9 bases not matched to a gene. Germline V CDR1 and CDR2: MNHEY, SMNVEV (reference sequence). CDR3 nucleotides: TGTGCCAGCAGTTTACTCCCTTTGACAGGGGGCGGCACAGATACGCAGTATTTT. Translation: CASSLLPLTGGGTDTQYF.

V usage is TRBV2 and J usage is TRBJ1-2; TRBD1 agrees at 8 bases. Trimming cost V 4 bases and J 2 bases; bases outside gene matches: 6. This CDR3 has 15 residues. Germline V gene sequence: CDR1 SNHLY, CDR2 FYNNEI. As DNA, the CDR3 is TGTGCCAGCAGTGTCTGGACAGGGAGAAACTATGGCTACACCTTC. Translation: CASSVWTGRNYGYTF.

This clone was detected once. The chain recombines TRBV7-2 with TRBJ1-6; the match to TRBD1 covers 10 bases. There are 18 residues in the CDR3. V lost 5 bases to trimming and J lost 0 bases; unmatched junction nucleotides: 7. Germline CDR1 and CDR2: SGHTA and FQGNSA. Written as DNA, the CDR3 is TGTGCCAGCAGCCCCCGGGACAGGGGAAGCTCCTATAATTCACCCCTCCACTTT. Its translation is CASSPRDRGSSYNSPLHF.

V usage is TRBV5-1 and J usage is TRBJ1-4; possibly TRBD1 for D (5 bases). From germline, CDR1 is SGHRS and CDR2 YFSETQ. The CDR3 covers 15 residues. V was pared by 5 bases and J by 5 bases, with 16 bases between. CDR3 DNA: TGCGCCAGCAGTCACACCGGGACTTCAAATGAAAAACTGTTTTTT. This sequence encodes CASSHTGTSNEKLFF.